Below, one T cell receptor beta chain is given with its context. Its antigen is unidentified. The data were taken from a study of tumor-infiltrating lymphocytes in primary liver carcinoma. For the study at large: Patients, male and female, were 30 to 69 years old. Stage T1-T3 N0M0 tumors spanned about 4.2 to 10 cm. General study points: With p = 0.039, the top-250-clone fraction in tumors significantly exceeded that in blood. Overlap between tumor regions exceeded overlap of tumor with adjacent tissue or blood.

Total RNA amounting to roughly 450 ng was the source from which TCR beta cDNA was made with a constant-region primer. Construction of TCR beta libraries relied on three successive nested multiplex PCR rounds employing slightly modified ARM-PCR. A C-beta reverse primer and TRBV1-TRBV30 forward primers served in each of the first two PCR rounds, at ten to eleven cycles apiece. TCRdb reprocessed the multiplex PCR reads with MiXCR, giving one entry per CDR3 protein. The table has tens of thousands of distinct CDR3 sequences, around 66% seen once. Co-extraction of both nucleic acids (RNA and DNA) used roughly 18-34 mg of unsorted bulk tissue. The germline V gene encodes CDR1 SQVTM and CDR2 ANQGSEA. The CDR3 is 14 amino acids.

Source material: liver tumor tissue from sampling region 2. Subset meaning: tumor region T2, inferior pole. The J gene is TRBJ2-4, the V gene TRBV29-1; 10 bases line up with TRBD1. The sequence was obtained from a man between 35 and 55 years old with primary liver carcinoma and hepatitis B virus infection. As DNA, the CDR3 is TGCAGTCTTGCCCACGGGACAGGGGAGGACATTCAGTACTTC. Translated, it gives CSLAHGTGEDIQYF.